This T cell receptor (beta chain) is from a study of human T cells and chemical hapten exposure. Study-wide context: After 6 days, upper back 0.01% DPC patch tests were scored.

Time point specified: patch test 1, 2 weeks after DPC sensitization. Regarding treatment: therapeutic diphenylcyclopropenone sensitization with weekly scalp DPC. The germline CDR1 and CDR2 sequences are SGHDT and YYEEEE. The CDR3 consists of 13 residues. V was shortened by 5 bases and J by 8 bases, with 14 bases between the two germline ends. This clonotype has a handful of counts. The antigen remains unidentified. MiXCR, run by TCRdb on the RACE reads, gives a single entry per CDR3 protein. Of about 60,000 distinct CDR3 sequences listed, roughly a tenth are singletons. Study conclusions and caveats: With regard to DPC sensitization, TCRs above 1 in 1000 frequency did not change.

The source of this sequence is a middle-aged woman with alopecia areata. Some clones in this sample may be carry-over from other donors' samples. Sequencing used whole blood, obtained in connection with sensitization to the hapten diphenylcyclopropenone (DPC). This chain links TRBV5-6 with TRBJ2-1; D possibly uses TRBD1 or TRBD2 (5 bases each). CDR3 protein: CASRGTGMDEQFF. The CDR3 coding sequence is TGTGCCAGCAGGGGGACGGGTATGGATGAGCAGTTCTTC.